Listed here are 21 T cell receptor beta chains from one sample, sequenced in a study of OX40 agonist ivuxolimab in advanced cancers. Data came from immunoSEQ multiplex PCR; TCRdb stores just in-frame clones and leaves some out. Seen here are some 100,000 clones, 80% to 95% observed once, and the top ten hold around 0.58%. Sequenced material: CD4+ or CD8+ T cells sorted from blood, taken in a trial of the OX40 agonist ivuxolimab. These receptors all come from an adult with an advanced solid tumor such as melanoma, head and neck, liver or kidney cancer.

This chain joins TRBV4-1 and TRBJ2-2; no firm D call. The germline V gene encodes CDR1 MGHRA and CDR2 YSYEKL. Trimming removed 2 bases at V and 0 bases at J, with 7 bases between. CDR3 length equals 15 residues. CDR3 DNA sequence: TGCGCCAGCAGCCAAAACTCACCGAACACCGGGGAGCTGTTTTTT. This sequence encodes CASSQNSPNTGELFF.

V and J are TRBV5-8 and TRBJ2-1; D possibly uses TRBD1 or TRBD2 (5 bases each). There are 16 residues in the CDR3. The germline V gene encodes CDR1 SGHTS and CDR2 YDEGEE. V was shortened by 0 bases and J by 0 bases, with 10 bases between the two germline ends. CDR3: CASSLGLGVSYNEQFF. The CDR3 bases are TGTGCCAGCAGCTTGGGTTTGGGGGTCTCCTACAATGAGCAGTTCTTC. Combining the CDR3 with reference TRBV5-8 and TRBJ2-1 gives the whole variable domain EAGVTQSPTHLIKTRGQQATLRCSPISGHTSVYWYQQALGLGLQFLLWYDEGEERNRGNFPPRFSGRQFPNYSSELNVNALELEDSALYLCASSLGLGVSYNEQFFGPGTRLTVL.

In DNA, the CDR3 is TGCGCCAGCAGCTACCGGGACAGAGCCTACGAGCAGTACTTC. It codes for CASSYRDRAYEQYF. The chain combines TRBV5-1 with TRBJ2-7; TRBD1 aligns across 7 bases. Germline V gives CDR1 SGHRS, CDR2 YFSETQ. The CDR3 is made up of 14 amino acids. After removal of 3 bases from V and 2 bases from J, the junction contained 5 bases not matched to a gene.

V and J are TRBV7-8 and TRBJ2-2, with a weak D call TRBD1 (5 bases). The germline gives CDR1 SGHVS, CDR2 FQNEAQ. Trimming stripped 5 bases from V and 2 bases from J, with 27 bases between. The CDR3 length is 20 residues. DNA of the CDR3: TGTGCCAGCAGCCCACATAGGGGCAGGGCCCTCCTAATAAACACCGGGGAGCTGTTTTTT. Amino acids: CASSPHRGRALLINTGELFF.

The J gene is TRBJ1-3, the V gene TRBV28; D perhaps matches TRBD1 (6 bases). The V and J ends lost 4 bases and 4 bases respectively, with 11 bases between them. CDR3 length: 14 amino acids. Germline loops: CDR1 MDHEN, CDR2 SYDVKM. The CDR3 region is CASSSTGFGNTIYF. The CDR3 DNA follows: TGTGCCAGCAGTTCAACAGGGTTCGGAAACACCATATATTTT.

This rearrangement joins TRBV15 to TRBJ1-4; a possible D gene is TRBD1 (5 bases). With 5 bases removed from V and 3 bases from J, the gap between germline ends came to 10 bases. This CDR3 has 14 residues. CDR1 LNHNV and CDR2 YYDKDF come from the germline V gene (reference sequence). CDR3 in DNA: TGTGCCACCAGCTTGACGGGGGCTAATGAAAAACTGTTTTTT. Protein: CATSLTGANEKLFF.

The chain is built from TRBV7-8 and TRBJ2-2; a weak D match, TRBD2 (6 bases). The CDR3 has 15 amino acids. The V gene lost 3 bases and the J gene lost 1 base, with 9 bases spanning the gap. Germline loops: CDR1 SGHVS, CDR2 FQNEAQ. In DNA, the CDR3 is TGTGCCAGCAGCTTTAGCGGCATGAACACCGGGGAGCTGTTTTTT. Translating gives CASSFSGMNTGELFF.

The chain recombines TRBV4-2 with TRBJ2-3; 8 bases agree with TRBD2. CDR3 length: 16 amino acids. In germline, CDR1 is LGHNA, CDR2 YNFKEQ. The V gene end was trimmed by 0 bases and the J gene end by 4 bases; junction bases not matched to a gene: 6. The CDR3 sequence: CASSQETGLAADTQYF. CDR3 DNA: TGTGCCAGCAGCCAAGAGACCGGACTAGCAGCAGATACGCAGTATTTT.

V gene TRBV5-1 combines with J gene TRBJ2-1; 9 bases match TRBD2. Germline V gene lookup returns CDR1 SGHRS and CDR2 YFSETQ. After removal of 1 base from V and 6 bases from J, the junction contained 5 bases not matched to a gene. The CDR3 runs 15 residues. Written as DNA, the CDR3 is TGCGCCAGCAGCTTGCAAGGCGGGAGGGCCAATGAGCAGTTCTTC. Translation: CASSLQGGRANEQFF.

In this sample, this clone turned up once. The genes are TRBV7-8 and TRBJ2-5; a weak D match, TRBD1 (6 bases). The CDR3 loop spans 17 amino acids. Trimming removed 2 bases from V and 1 base from J, with 17 bases in between. Germline CDR1 is SGHVS and CDR2 is FQNEAQ. CDR3 nucleotides: TGTGCCAGCAGCTTAACTGGGCAGGGGTTGATCCAAGAGACCCAGTACTTC. Translation gives CASSLTGQGLIQETQYF.

DNA of the CDR3: TGTGCCAGGACACAGGGACACGAGCAGTACTTC. Its translation is CARTQGHEQYF. The rearrangement links TRBV19 to TRBJ2-7; weak D call: TRBD1 (6 bases). This CDR3 has 11 residues. V was shortened by 9 bases and J by 5 bases, with 11 bases between the two germline ends. CDR1 is LNHDA and CDR2 is SQIVND in the germline V gene (reference sequence).

The V and J genes are TRBV6-6 and TRBJ2-7; a weak D match, TRBD2 (6 bases). The V gene lost 4 bases and the J gene lost 4 bases, with 14 bases spanning the gap. The CDR3 is 14 amino acids. Per the germline V gene, CDR1 is MNHNY and CDR2 is SVGAGI (reference sequence). CDR3 loop: CASSSGGPFYEQYF. The CDR3, as DNA: TGTGCCAGCAGTTCCGGAGGGCCGTTTTACGAGCAGTACTTC.

This chain joins TRBV4-3 and TRBJ2-1; 7 bases are a match to TRBD1. Trimming at V came to 4 bases and at J to 6 bases, leaving 9 bases not matched to a gene. Per germline, CDR1 LGHNA and CDR2 YSLEER. The CDR3 spans 15 residues. In DNA form, the CDR3 reads TGCGCCAGCAGCCCCGTCTTTCCAGGGGGCAATGAGCAGTTCTTC. It codes for CASSPVFPGGNEQFF.

The CDR3 DNA sequence: TGTGCCAGCAGCCAACACCGGACTAGCGGGGAACCCTACGAGCAGTACTTC. Translation gives CASSQHRTSGEPYEQYF. The chain recombines TRBV4-2 with TRBJ2-7, with TRBD2 matching 12 bases. CDR1 and CDR2 (germline): LGHNA, YNFKEQ. The CDR3 runs 17 residues. The V segment lost 2 bases and the J segment 2 bases; nucleotides outside the gene matches: 7.

The rearrangement uses TRBV2 and TRBJ2-5; D is unresolved. Per germline, CDR1 SNHLY and CDR2 FYNNEI. This CDR3 has 12 amino acids. Trimming took off 7 bases at V and 7 bases at J, with 13 bases between the two ends. The CDR3 bases are TGTGCCAGCAAGGTAGACTCCTTGACCCAGTACTTC. Translated, it gives CASKVDSLTQYF.

The chain recombines TRBV28 with TRBJ1-5; TRBD1 agrees at 9 bases. The germline V gene has CDR1 MDHEN and CDR2 SYDVKM. The ends lost 5 bases at V and 5 bases at J; junction bases unmatched: 4. The CDR3 extends over 14 amino acids. For the CDR3, the DNA is TGTGCCAGCAGTACAGGGGGCGATGATCAGCCCCAGCATTTT. Translated: CASSTGGDDQPQHF.

As to this clone: The junction does not match germline at one end; this may be a read error. The chain employs TRBV6-1 and TRBJ2-7, with TRBD2 matching over 10 bases. The CDR3 extends over 11 amino acids. Germline loops: CDR1 MNHNS, CDR2 SASEGT. In DNA, the CDR3 is TGTGCCAGCAGTGGAGATAGCGGGAGGTTTTTC. This gives the protein CASSGDSGRFF.

CDR3 DNA: TGTGCCAGCAGCCAAGGTCGGGGGACGTCCTACAATGAGCAGTTCTTC. Amino acid sequence: CASSQGRGTSYNEQFF. V usage is TRBV14 and J usage is TRBJ2-1; D is perhaps TRBD2 (6 bases). Germline assignment: CDR1 SGHDN and CDR2 FVKESK. The V end was cut by 1 base, the J end by 1 base, with 11 bases between. The CDR3 has 16 amino acids.

The rearrangement uses TRBV18 and TRBJ1-2, with D possibly TRBD1 on 5 matching bases. CDR3 size: 14 residues. With 2 bases removed from V and 8 bases from J, the gap between germline ends came to 15 bases. Germline CDR1 KGHSH, CDR2 LQKENI. As DNA, the CDR3 is TGTGCCAGCTCACCAAGGGGCAGGGCGGTCGGCTACACCTTC. This gives the protein CASSPRGRAVGYTF.

This chain links TRBV6-6 with TRBJ2-1; 11 nucleotides match TRBD1. Germline assignment: CDR1 MNHNY and CDR2 SVGAGI (reference sequence). CDR3 length: 14 amino acids. Trimming at V came to 6 bases and at J to 7 bases, leaving 5 bases not matched to a gene. CDR3 in DNA: TGTGCCAGCAGGGGACAGGGGGTCCTAAATGAGCAGTTCTTC. Translating gives CASRGQGVLNEQFF.

The rearrangement uses TRBV19 and TRBJ1-5, with 10 bases lining up with TRBD1. The J segment lost 7 bases and the V segment lost 5 bases, leaving 2 bases of the junction unmatched. In germline, CDR1 is LNHDA, CDR2 SQIVND (reference sequence). The CDR3 has 13 residues. This CDR3 reads CASSLDRGQPQHF. The CDR3 DNA reads TGTGCCAGTAGTTTGGACAGGGGGCAGCCCCAGCATTTT.